These 2 T cell receptor beta chains were sequenced from one sample in a study of preoperative IRX-2 immunotherapy in early breast cancer. As for treatment: preoperative locoregional IRX-2 cytokine immunotherapy. Repertoires were generated with immunoSEQ multiplex PCR, while TCRdb's copy carries only in-frame clones and drops some. This sample has 25,000 to 30,000 clones, with over 65% found just once. Sampling was performed from a patient treated with IRX-2 immunotherapy. The receptors shown here come from a human donor with breast cancer.

The chain combines TRBV11-3 with TRBJ2-2; 9 nucleotides align to TRBD1. After removal of 5 bases from V and 5 bases from J, the junction contained 3 bases not matched to a gene. This CDR3 spans 14 amino acids. Germline loops: CDR1 SGHNT, CDR2 YENEEA. The CDR3 reads CASSHRGRTGELFF. DNA of the CDR3: TGTGCCAGCAGCCACAGGGGGCGGACCGGGGAGCTGTTTTTT.

The gene calls are TRBV5-1 and TRBJ2-1, with no clear D. From germline, CDR1 is SGHRS and CDR2 YFSETQ. The CDR3 is made up of 15 amino acids. The V end lost 0 bases, the J end lost 4 bases, and 11 bases lay between the germline ends. The CDR3 here is CASSLVPGRYNEQFF. In DNA, the CDR3 is TGCGCCAGCAGCTTGGTACCGGGTAGATACAATGAGCAGTTCTTC.